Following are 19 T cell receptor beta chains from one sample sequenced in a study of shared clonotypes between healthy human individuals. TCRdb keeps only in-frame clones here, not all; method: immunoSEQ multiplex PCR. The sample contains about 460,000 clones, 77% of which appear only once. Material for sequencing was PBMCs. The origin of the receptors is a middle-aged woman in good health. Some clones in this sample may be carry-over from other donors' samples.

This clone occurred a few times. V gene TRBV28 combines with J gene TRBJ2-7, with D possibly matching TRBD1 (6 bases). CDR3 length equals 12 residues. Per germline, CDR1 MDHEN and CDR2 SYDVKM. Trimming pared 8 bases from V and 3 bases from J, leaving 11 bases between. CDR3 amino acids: CASRQGNYEQYF. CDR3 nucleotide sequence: TGTGCCAGCCGCCAGGGGAACTACGAGCAGTACTTC. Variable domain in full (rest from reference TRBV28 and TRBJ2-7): DVKVTQSSRYLVKRTGEKVFLECVQDMDHENMFWYRQDPGLGLRLIYFSYDVKMKEKGDIPEGYSVSREKKERFSLILESASTNQTSMYLCASRQGNYEQYFGPGTRLTVT.

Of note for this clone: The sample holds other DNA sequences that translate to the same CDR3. CDR3 residues: CASSPTSTDTQYF. DNA of the CDR3: TGTGCCAGCTCACCAACTAGCACAGATACGCAGTATTTT. The chain is built from TRBV18 and TRBJ2-3; D not resolved. Trimming shortened V by 2 bases and J by 0 bases, and 3 bases separated the two germline ends. This CDR3 is 13 amino acids long. The germline V gene has CDR1 KGHSH and CDR2 LQKENI.

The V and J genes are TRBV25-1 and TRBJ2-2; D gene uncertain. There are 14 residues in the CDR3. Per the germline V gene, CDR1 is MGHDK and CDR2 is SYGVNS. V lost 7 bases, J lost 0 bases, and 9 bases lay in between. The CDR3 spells CASISSANTGELFF. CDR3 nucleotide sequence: TGTGCCAGCATCAGCAGCGCGAACACCGGGGAGCTGTTTTTT.

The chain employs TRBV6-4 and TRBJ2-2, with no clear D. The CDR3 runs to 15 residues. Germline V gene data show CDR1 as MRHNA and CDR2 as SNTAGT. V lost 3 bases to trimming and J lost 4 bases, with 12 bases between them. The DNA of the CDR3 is TGTGCCAGCAGTGATCCCGGGTCCGTCACCGGGGAGCTGTTTTTT. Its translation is CASSDPGSVTGELFF.

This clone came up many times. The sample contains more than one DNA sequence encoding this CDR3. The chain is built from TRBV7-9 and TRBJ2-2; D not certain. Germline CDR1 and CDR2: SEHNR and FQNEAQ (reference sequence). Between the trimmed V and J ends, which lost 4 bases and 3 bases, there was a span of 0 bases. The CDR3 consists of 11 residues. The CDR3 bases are TGTGCCAGCAGCTACACCGGGGAGCTGTTTTTT. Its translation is CASSYTGELFF.

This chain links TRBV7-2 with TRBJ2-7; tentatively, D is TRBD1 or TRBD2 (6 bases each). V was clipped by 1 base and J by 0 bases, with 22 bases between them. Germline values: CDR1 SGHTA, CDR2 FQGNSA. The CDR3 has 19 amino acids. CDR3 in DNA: TGTGCCAGCAGCTTAGGTCGGGGGTTGGGGGCCTTCAGCTCCTACGAGCAGTACTTC. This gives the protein CASSLGRGLGAFSSYEQYF.

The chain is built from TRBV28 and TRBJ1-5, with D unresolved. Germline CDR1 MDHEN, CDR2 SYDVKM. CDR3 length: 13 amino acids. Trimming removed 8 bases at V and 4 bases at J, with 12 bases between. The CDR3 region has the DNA TGTGCCAGCCTTGGGCCTCCGAATCAGCCCCAGCATTTT. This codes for CASLGPPNQPQHF.

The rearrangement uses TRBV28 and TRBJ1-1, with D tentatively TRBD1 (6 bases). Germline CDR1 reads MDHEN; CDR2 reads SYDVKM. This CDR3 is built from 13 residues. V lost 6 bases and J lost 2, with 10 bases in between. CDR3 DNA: TGTGCCAGCAGACGGACAGCCAACACTGAAGCTTTCTTT. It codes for CASRRTANTEAFF.

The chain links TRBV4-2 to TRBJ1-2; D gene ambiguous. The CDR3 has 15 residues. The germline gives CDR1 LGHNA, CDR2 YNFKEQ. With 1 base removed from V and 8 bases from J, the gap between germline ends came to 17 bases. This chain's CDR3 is CASSQGSDRSVGYTF. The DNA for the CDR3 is TGTGCCAGCAGCCAAGGGTCGGACCGCTCGGTCGGCTACACCTTC.

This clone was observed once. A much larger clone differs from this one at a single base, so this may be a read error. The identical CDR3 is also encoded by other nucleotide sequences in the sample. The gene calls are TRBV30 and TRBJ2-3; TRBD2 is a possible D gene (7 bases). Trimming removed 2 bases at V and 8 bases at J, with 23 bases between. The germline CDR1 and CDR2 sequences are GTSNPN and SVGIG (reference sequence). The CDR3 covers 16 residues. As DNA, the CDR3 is TGTGCCTGGAGTCTCGGGACCAGCGGGATAGGGGGTACGCAGTATTTT. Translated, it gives CAWSLGTSGIGGTQYF.

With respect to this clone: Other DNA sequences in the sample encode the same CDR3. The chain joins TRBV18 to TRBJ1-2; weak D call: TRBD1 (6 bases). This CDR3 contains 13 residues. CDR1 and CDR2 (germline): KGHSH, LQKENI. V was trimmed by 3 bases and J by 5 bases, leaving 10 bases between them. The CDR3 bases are TGTGCCAGCTCACCGGCAGGGGATTATGGCTACACCTTC. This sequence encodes CASSPAGDYGYTF.

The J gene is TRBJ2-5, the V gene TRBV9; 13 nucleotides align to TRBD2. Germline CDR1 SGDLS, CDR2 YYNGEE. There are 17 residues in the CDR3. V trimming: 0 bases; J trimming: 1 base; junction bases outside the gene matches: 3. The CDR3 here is CASSVGTSGGIQETQYF. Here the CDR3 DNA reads TGTGCCAGCAGCGTAGGGACTAGCGGGGGCATCCAAGAGACCCAGTACTTC.

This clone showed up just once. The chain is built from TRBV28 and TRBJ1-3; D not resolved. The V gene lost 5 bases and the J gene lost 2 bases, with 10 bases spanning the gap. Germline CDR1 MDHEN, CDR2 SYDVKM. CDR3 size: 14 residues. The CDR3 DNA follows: TGTGCCAGCAGTAGGGCAGACACTGGAAACACCATATATTTT. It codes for CASSRADTGNTIYF.

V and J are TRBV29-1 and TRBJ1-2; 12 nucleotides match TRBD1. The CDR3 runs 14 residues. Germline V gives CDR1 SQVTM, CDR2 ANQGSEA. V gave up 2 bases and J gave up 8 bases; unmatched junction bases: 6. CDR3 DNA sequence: TGCAGCGTTGAAACGGGACAGGGGGCGAGGGGCTACACCTTC. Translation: CSVETGQGARGYTF.

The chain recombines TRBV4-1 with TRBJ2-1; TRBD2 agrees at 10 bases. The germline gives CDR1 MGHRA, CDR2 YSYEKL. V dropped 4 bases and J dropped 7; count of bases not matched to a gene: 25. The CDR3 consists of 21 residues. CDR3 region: CASSPSVTGPRLAGERNEQFF. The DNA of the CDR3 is TGCGCCAGCAGCCCCTCCGTAACAGGGCCCCGTCTAGCGGGGGAGAGGAATGAGCAGTTCTTC.

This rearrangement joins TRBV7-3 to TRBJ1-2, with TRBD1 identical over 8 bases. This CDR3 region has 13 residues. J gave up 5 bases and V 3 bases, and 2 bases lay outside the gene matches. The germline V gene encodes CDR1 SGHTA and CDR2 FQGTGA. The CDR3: CASSLTGEYGYTF. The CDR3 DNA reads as TGTGCCAGCAGCTTGACAGGGGAATATGGCTACACCTTC.

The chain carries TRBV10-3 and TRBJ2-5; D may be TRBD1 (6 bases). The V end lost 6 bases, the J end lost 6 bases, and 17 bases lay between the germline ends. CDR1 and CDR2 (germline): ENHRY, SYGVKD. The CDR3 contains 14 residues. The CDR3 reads CAISGSDRRKTQYF. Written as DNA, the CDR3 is TGTGCCATCAGCGGATCCGACAGGCGGAAGACCCAGTACTTC.

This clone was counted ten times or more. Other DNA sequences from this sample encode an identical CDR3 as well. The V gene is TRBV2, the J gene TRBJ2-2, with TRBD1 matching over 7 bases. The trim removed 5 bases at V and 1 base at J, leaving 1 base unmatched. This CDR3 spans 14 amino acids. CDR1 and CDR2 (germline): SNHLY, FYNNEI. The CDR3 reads CASSRDRNTGELFF. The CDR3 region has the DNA TGTGCCAGCAGTAGGGACAGGAACACCGGGGAGCTGTTTTTT.

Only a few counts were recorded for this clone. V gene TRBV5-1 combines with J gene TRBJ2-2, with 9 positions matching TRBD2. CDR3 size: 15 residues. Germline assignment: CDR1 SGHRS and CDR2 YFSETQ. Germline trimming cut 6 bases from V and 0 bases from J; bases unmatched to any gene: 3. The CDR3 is CASTAGGANTGELFF. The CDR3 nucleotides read TGCGCCAGCACTGCGGGAGGGGCGAACACCGGGGAGCTGTTTTTT.